This record concerns one TCR beta chain sequence. Its antigen is unidentified. At least 6.5 million PBMCs were isolated per sample. These data come from a study of blood T cells in healthy people across ages. Study-wide results and caveats: Among long-lived donors, naive CD4+ cells were more numerous and diversity higher than in aged donors.

Together with a sample-barcoded 5' primer, a J-beta primer mix was included in a second PCR lasting 7 to 11 cycles. One entry per CDR3 protein, called by TCRdb with MiXCR from the 5' RACE reads. Of about 1.5 million distinct CDR3 sequences in the sample, 40% to 45% were seen once. Trimming took 3 bases from V and 4 from J; bases not matched to a gene: 4. This CDR3 is built from 14 residues. Germline assignment: CDR1 SQVTM and CDR2 ANQGSEA. The rearrangement links TRBV29-1 to TRBJ2-1; 9 nucleotides agree with TRBD2. The sequencing input was blood. The source of this sequence is a woman aged 18-29 years in good health. This CDR3 is CSVEVLAGYNEQFF. The CDR3, as DNA: TGCAGCGTTGAGGTACTAGCGGGTTACAATGAGCAGTTCTTC.